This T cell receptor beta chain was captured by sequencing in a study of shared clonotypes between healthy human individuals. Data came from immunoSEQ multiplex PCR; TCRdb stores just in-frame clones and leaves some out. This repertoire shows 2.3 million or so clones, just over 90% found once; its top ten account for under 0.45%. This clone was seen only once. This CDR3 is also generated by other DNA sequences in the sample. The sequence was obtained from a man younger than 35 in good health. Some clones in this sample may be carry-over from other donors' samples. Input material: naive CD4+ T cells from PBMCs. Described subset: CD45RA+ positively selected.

CDR3 in DNA: TGTGCCAGCAGCCCCGGTGGTCGGAGCTCCTACGAGCAGTACTTC. Amino acid sequence: CASSPGGRSSYEQYF. The genes are TRBV28 and TRBJ2-7, with no clear D. Trimming removed 6 bases from V and 0 bases from J, with 15 bases in between. The CDR3 consists of 15 residues. CDR1 is MDHEN and CDR2 is SYDVKM in the germline V gene.